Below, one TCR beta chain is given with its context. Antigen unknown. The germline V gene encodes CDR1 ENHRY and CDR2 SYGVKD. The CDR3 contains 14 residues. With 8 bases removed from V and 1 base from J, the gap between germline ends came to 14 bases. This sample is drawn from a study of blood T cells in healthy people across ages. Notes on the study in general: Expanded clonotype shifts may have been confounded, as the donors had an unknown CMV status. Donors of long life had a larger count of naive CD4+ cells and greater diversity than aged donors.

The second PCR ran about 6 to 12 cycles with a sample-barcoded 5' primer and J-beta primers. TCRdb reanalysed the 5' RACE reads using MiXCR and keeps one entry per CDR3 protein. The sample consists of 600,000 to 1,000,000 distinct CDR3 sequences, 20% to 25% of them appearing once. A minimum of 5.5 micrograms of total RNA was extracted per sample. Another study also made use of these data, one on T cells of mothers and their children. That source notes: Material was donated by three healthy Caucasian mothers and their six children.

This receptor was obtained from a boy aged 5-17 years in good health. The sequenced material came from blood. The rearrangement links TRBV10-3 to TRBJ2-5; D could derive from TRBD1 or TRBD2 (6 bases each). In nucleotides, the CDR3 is TGTGCCATCGGAGAGGGGGGATCCCAAGAGACCCAGTACTTC. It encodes CAIGEGGSQETQYF.